Detailed here is one T cell receptor beta chain. Its antigen remains unidentified. Libraries came from the immunoSEQ multiplex PCR assay. TCRdb limited this immuneACCESS table to in-frame rearrangements with V and J called. A share of clones is missing; checked studies link under half to unresolved V genes, and the rest is unexplained. The sample table on file contains approximately 190,000 clones. In total, the top ten clones hold around 2% of the sample. CDR1 and CDR2 (SNHLY, FYNNEI) derive from the germline V gene. V loses 0 bases at its end and J loses 7 bases; junction bases beyond the gene matches: 5. The CDR3, from cysteine to phenylalanine, totals 16 residues. Just CDR3 DNA is preserved here, 48 bases in frame from base 1. This sample is part of a study of control samples from healthy donors and cancer patients (dated by TCRdb to the early 2020s).

The TCR sequence derives from a woman in her 30s in good health. Recombination linked TRBV2 to TRBJ1-4, and 10 junctional nucleotides match TRBD1. Sequencing used blood. The DNA is TGTGCCAGCAGTGAAGCTCCCGGGACAGGGGTTGAAAAACTGTTTTTT. Its protein is CASSEAPGTGVEKLFF.